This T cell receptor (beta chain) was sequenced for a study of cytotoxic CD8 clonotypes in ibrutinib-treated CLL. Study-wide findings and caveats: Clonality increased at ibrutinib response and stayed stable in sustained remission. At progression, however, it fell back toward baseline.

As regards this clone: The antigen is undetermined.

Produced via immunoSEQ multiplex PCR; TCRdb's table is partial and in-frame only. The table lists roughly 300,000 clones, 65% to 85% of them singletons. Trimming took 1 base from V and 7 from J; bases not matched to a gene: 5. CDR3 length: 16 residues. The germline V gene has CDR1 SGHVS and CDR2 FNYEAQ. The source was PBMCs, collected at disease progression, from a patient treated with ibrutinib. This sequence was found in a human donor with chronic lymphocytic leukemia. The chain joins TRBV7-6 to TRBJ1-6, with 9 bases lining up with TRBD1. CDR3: CASSLGTGEGNSPLHF. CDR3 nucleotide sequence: TGTGCCAGCAGCTTAGGGACAGGGGAAGGGAATTCACCCCTCCACTTT. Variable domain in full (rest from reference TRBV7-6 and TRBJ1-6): GAGVSQSPRYKVTKRGQDVALRCDPISGHVSLYWYRQALGQGPEFLTYFNYEAQQDKSGLPNDRFSAERPEGSISTLTIQRTEQRDSAMYRCASSLGTGEGNSPLHFGNGTRLTVT.